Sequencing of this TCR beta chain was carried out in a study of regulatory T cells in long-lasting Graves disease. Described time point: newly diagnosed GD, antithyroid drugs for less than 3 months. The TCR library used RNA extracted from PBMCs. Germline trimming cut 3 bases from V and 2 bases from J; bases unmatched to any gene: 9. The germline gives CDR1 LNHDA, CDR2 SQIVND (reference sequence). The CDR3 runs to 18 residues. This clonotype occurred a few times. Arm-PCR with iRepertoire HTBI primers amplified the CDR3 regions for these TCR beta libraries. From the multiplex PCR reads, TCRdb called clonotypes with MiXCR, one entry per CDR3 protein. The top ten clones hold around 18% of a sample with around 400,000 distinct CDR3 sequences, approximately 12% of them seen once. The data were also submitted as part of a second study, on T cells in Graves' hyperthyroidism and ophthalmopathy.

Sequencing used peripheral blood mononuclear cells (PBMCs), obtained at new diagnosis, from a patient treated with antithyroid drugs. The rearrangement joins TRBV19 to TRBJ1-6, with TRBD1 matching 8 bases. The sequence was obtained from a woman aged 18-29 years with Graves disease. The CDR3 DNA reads TGTGCCAGTAGTATGACAGGGGTTCCGTTCGCCTATAATTCACCCCTCCACTTT. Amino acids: CASSMTGVPFAYNSPLHF. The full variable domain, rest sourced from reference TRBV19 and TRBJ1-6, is DGGITQSPKYLFRKEGQNVTLSCEQNLNHDAMYWYRQDPGQGLRLIYYSQIVNDFQKGDIAEGYSVSREKKESFPLTVTSAQKNPTAFYLCASSMTGVPFAYNSPLHFGNGTRLTVT.